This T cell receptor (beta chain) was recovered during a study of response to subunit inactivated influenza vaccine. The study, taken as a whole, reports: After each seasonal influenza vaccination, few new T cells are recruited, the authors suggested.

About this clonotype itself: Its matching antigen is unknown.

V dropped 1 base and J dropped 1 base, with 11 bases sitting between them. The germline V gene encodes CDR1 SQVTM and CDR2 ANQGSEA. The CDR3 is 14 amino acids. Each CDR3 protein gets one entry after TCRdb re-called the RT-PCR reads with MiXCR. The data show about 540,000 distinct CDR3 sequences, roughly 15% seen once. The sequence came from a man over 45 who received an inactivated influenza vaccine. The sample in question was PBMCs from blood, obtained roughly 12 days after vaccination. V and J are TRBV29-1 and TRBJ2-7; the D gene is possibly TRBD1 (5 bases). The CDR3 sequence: CSVEVQGPSYEQYF. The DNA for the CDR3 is TGCAGCGTTGAAGTGCAGGGCCCATCCTACGAGCAGTACTTC.